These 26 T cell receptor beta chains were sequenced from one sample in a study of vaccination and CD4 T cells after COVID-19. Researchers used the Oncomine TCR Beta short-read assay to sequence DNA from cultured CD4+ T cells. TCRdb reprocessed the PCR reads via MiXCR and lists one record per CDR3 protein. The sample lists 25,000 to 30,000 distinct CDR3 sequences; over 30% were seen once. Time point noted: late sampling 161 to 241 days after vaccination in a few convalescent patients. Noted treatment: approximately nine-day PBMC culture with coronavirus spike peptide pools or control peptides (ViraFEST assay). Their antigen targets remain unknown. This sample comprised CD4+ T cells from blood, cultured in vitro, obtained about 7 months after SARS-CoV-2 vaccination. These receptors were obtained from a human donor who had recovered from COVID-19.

The CDR3 DNA is TGTGCCAGCAGATCCGATAGGGGTTCCGTCTATGGCTACACCTTC. Its protein product is CASRSDRGSVYGYTF. The chain links TRBV12-3 or TRBV12-4 to TRBJ1-2, with TRBD1 as a possible D gene (5 bases). The CDR3 extends over 15 amino acids. The V end was cut by 6 bases, the J end by 4 bases, with 18 bases between.

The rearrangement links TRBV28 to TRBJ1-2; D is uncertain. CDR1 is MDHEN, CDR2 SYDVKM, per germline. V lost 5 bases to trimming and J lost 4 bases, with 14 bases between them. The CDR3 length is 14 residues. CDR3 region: CASSLVRRTYGYTF. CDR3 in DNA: TGTGCCAGCAGTCTCGTGCGGAGAACCTATGGCTACACCTTC.

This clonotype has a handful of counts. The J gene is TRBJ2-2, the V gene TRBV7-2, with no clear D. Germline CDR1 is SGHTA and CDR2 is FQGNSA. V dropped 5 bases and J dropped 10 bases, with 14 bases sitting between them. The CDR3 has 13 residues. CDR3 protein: CASSPAIVVELFF. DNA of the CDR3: TGTGCCAGCAGCCCTGCGATCGTGGTGGAGCTGTTTTTT.

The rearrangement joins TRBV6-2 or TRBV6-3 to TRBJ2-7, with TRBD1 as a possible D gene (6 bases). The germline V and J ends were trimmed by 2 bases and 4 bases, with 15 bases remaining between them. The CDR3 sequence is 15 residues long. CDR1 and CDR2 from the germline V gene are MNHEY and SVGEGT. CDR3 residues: CASSYPWLGTYEQYF. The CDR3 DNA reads TGTGCCAGCAGTTACCCATGGTTGGGGACATACGAGCAGTACTTC.

CDR3 bases: TGTGCCAGCAGTTACTCGAAGGGGCGGGAGGAGGGAGAGACCCAGTACTTC. This translates into CASSYSKGREEGETQYF. The chain carries TRBV6-6 and TRBJ2-5, with 8 bases fitting TRBD2. Germline-derived CDR1 and CDR2 are MNHNY and SVGAGI (reference sequence). The CDR3 sequence is 17 residues long. V lost 0 bases, J lost 4 bases, and 10 bases stayed unmatched.

The CDR3 DNA follows: TGCAGTGCTAGAGTTACATCTAGTCTTTATGAGCAGTTCTTC. It is translated as CSARVTSSLYEQFF. The rearrangement joins TRBV20-1 to TRBJ2-1, with D unresolved. Per germline, CDR1 DFQATT and CDR2 SNEGSKA (reference sequence). The CDR3 spans 14 residues. V lost 1 base to trimming and J lost 8 bases, with 15 bases between them.

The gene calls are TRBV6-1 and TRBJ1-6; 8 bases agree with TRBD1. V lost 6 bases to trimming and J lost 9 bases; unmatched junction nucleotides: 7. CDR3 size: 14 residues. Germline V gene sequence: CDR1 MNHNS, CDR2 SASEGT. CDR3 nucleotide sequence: TGTGCCAGCAGGGGGGTACAGGGGGGTTCACCCCTCCACTTT. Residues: CASRGVQGGSPLHF.

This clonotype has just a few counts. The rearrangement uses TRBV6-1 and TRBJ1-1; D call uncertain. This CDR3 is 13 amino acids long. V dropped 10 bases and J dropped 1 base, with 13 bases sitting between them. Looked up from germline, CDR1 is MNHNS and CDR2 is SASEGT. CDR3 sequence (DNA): TGTGCCACATCACGGGGTGGGAACACTGAAGCTTTCTTT. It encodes CATSRGGNTEAFF.

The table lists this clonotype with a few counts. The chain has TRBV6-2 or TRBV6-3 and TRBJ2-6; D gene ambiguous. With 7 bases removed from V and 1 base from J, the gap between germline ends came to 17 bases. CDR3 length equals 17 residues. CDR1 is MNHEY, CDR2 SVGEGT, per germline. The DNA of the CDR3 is TGTGCCAGCACCTACGAGGCATTCGGATCTGGGGCCAACGTCCTGACTTTC. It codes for CASTYEAFGSGANVLTF.

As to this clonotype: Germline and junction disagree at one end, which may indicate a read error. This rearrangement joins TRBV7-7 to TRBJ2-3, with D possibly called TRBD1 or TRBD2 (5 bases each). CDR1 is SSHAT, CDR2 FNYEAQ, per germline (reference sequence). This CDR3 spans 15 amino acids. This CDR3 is CASSLAEGPEYTQYF. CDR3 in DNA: TGTGCTAGCAGCTTAGCTGAGGGGCCTGAGTATACGCAGTATTTT. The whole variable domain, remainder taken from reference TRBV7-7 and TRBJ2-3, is GAGVSQSPRYKVTKRGQDVTLRCDPISSHATLYWYQQALGQGPEFLTYFNYEAQPDKSGLPSDRFSAERPEGSISTLTIQRTEQRDSAMYRCASSLAEGPEYTQYFGPGTRLTVL.

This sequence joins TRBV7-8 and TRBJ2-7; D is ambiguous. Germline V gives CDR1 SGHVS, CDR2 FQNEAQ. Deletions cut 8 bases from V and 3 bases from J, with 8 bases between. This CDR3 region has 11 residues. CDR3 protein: CASGTFYEQYF. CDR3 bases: TGTGCCAGCGGTACCTTCTACGAGCAGTACTTC.

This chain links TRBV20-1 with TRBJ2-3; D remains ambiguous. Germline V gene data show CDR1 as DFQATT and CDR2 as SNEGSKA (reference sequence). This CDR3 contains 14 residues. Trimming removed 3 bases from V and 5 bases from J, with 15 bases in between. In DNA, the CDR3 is TGCAGTGCTAGCGGCGGAAAAATCAGAGATACGCAGTATTTT. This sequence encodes CSASGGKIRDTQYF.

CDR3 DNA: TGTGCCAGCAGCTTAGGGGGCGAGAGCACAGATACGCAGTATTTT. Its protein is CASSLGGESTDTQYF. This sequence joins TRBV11-3 and TRBJ2-3, with D maybe TRBD1 (5 bases). The CDR3 totals 15 residues. Germline V gene sequence: CDR1 SGHNT, CDR2 YENEEA. Trimming left V 1 base short and J 0 bases short, with 8 bases between. Based on the CDR3 plus reference TRBV11-3 and TRBJ2-3, the full variable domain is EAGVVQSPRYKIIEKKQPVAFWCNPISGHNTLYWYLQNLGQGPELLIRYENEEAVDDSQLPKDRFSAERLKGVDSTLKIQPAELGDSAVYLCASSLGGESTDTQYFGPGTRLTVL.

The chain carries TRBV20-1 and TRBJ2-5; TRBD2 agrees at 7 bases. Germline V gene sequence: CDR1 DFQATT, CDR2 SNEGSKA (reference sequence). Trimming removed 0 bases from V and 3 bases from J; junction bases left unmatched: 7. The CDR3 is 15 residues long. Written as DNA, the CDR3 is TGCAGTGCTAGAGATCGGTCTAGCGGAAAAGAGACCCAGTACTTC. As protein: CSARDRSSGKETQYF.

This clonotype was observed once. The CDR3, as DNA: TGTGCCAGCAGTAACACATACGAGCGGAGCTCCTACAATGAGCAGTTCTTC. Translated, it gives CASSNTYERSSYNEQFF. The chain has TRBV25-1 and TRBJ2-1; tentatively, D is TRBD2 (5 bases). Germline CDR1 and CDR2: MGHDK and SYGVNS. V lost 5 bases to trimming and J lost 0 bases, with 17 bases between them. The CDR3 is 17 residues long.

CDR3 sequence: CASKVPTGSHEQFF. The CDR3 DNA reads as TGTGCCAGCAAAGTCCCGACAGGGTCCCATGAGCAGTTCTTC. The genes are TRBV6-1 and TRBJ2-1; 7 bases are a match to TRBD1. Unmatched junction bases numbered 11, after V lost 7 bases and J lost 8 bases. The CDR3 loop spans 14 amino acids. Germline V gene data show CDR1 as MNHNS and CDR2 as SASEGT.

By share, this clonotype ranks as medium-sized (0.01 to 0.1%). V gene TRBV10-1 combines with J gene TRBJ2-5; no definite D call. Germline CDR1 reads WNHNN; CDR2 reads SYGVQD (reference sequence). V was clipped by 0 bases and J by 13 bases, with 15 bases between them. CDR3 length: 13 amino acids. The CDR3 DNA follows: TGCGCCAGCAGTGAGTCGGGCAGCCCAGCTCGGTACTTC. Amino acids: CASSESGSPARYF.

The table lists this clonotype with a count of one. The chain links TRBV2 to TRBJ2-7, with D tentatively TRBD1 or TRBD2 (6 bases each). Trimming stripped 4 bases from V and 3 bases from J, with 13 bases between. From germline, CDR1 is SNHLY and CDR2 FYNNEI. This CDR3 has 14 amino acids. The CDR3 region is CASSVSGGGYEQYF. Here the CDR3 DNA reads TGTGCCAGCAGTGTTAGCGGAGGGGGCTACGAGCAGTACTTC. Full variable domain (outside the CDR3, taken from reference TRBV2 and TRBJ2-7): EPEVTQTPSHQVTQMGQEVILRCVPISNHLYFYWYRQILGQKVEFLVSFYNNEISEKSEIFDDQFSVERPDGSNFTLKIRSTKLEDSAMYFCASSVSGGGYEQYFGPGTRLTVT.

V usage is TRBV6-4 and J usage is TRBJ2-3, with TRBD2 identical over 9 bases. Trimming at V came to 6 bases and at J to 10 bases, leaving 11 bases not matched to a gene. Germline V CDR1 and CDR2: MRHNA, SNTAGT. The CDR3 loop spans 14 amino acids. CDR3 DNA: TGTGCCAGCAGCCGTATAGCGGGAGTGGAGGCGCAGTATTTT. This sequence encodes CASSRIAGVEAQYF.

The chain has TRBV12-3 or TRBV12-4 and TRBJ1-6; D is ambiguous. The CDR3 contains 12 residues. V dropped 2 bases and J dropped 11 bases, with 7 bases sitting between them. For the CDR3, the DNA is TGTGCCAGCAGTTTACAAGTCCCACCCCTCCACTTT. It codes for CASSLQVPPLHF.

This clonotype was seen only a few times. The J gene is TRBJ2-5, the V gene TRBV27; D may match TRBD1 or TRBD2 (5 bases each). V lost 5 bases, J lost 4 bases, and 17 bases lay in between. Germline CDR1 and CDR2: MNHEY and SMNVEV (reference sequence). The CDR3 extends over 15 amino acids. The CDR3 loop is CASSTPGRARETQYF. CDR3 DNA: TGTGCCAGCAGTACGCCAGGGAGAGCCAGAGAGACCCAGTACTTC.

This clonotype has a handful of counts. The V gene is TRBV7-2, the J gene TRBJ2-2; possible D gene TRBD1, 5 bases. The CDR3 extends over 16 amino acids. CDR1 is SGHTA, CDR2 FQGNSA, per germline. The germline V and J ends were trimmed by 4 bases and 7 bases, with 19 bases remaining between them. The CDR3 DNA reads TGTGCCAGCAGCTCCACAAGGGGTAGCCTTGGCGGGGAGCTGTTTTTT. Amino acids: CASSSTRGSLGGELFF.

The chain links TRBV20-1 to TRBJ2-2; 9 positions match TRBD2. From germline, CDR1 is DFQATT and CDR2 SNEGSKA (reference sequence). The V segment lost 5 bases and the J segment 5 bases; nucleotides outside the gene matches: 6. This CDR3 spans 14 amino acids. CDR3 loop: CSAPGTSLTGELFF. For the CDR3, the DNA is TGCAGTGCTCCCGGGACTAGCTTGACCGGGGAGCTGTTTTTT.

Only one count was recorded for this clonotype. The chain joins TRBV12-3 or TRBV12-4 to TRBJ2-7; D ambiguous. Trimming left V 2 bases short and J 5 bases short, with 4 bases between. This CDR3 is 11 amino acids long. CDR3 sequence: CASSLTHEQYF. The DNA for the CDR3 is TGTGCCAGCAGTTTAACCCACGAGCAGTACTTC.

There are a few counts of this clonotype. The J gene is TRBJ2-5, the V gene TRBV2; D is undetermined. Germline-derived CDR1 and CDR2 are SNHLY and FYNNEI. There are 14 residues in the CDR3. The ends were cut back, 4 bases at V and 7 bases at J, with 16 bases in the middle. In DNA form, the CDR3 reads TGTGCCAGCAGTGGACGTCTACCCTACGGGACCCAGTACTTC. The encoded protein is CASSGRLPYGTQYF.

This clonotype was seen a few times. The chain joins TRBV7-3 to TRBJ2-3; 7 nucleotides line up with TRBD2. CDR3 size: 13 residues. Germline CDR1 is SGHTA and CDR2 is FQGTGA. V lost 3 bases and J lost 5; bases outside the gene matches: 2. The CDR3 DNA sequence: TGTGCCAGCAGCTTGGGGGAGGGAGATACGCAGTATTTT. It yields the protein CASSLGEGDTQYF.